Listed below are T cell receptor beta chains from one sample, sequenced in a study of blood T cell repertoires in COVID-19. Measured with immunoSEQ multiplex PCR; TCRdb has only the in-frame clones, and not every one. The table lists about 96,000 clones, approximately 84% of them singletons. What was sequenced was peripheral blood. These receptor sequences come from a woman aged 55 to 70 with acute or convalescent COVID-19. The CDR3 runs from the conserved cysteine through the conserved F or W. The D gene is left open where the match is weak. Clone size is not always given. Where it is, it says once, few, many or a class for expanded clones.

clone size	V gene	J gene	D gene	CDR3 DNA	CDR3 protein
.	TRBV12-3/TRBV12-4	TRBJ1-1	.	TGTGCCAGCAGGTGGACAAAGAACACTGAAGCTTTCTTT	CASRWTKNTEAFF
.	TRBV5-4	TRBJ2-6	.	TGTGCCAGCACCCGCGGCCACGTGGGGGCCAACGTCCTGACTTTC	CASTRGHVGANVLTF
.	TRBV11-2	TRBJ1-1	.	TGTGCCAGCAGCTTAGGAGCCCCTAGGGGGAACACTGAAGCTTTCTTT	CASSLGAPRGNTEAFF
once	TRBV28	TRBJ1-5	.	TGTGCCAGCAGTTTAGGAGGTCAGTATCAGCCCCAGCATTTT	CASSLGGQYQPQHF
.	TRBV30	TRBJ1-6	.	TGTGCCTGGAGGTCCAGGGCCAATTCACCCCTCCACTTT	CAWRSRANSPLHF
.	TRBV19	TRBJ1-5	.	TGTGCCAGTAGTCCCCAGGGGCGGGTGGATCAGCCCCAGCATTTT	CASSPQGRVDQPQHF
.	TRBV29-1	TRBJ2-2	TRBD1	TGCAGCATTCGACCGGGACAGGGGGCGGACGGGGAGCTGTTTTTT	CSIRPGQGADGELFF
few	TRBV4-2	TRBJ2-7	TRBD1	TGTGCCAGCAGCCGCGGACAGGGGGACTACGAGCAGTACTTC	CASSRGQGDYEQYF
few	TRBV5-8	TRBJ2-5	.	TGTGCCAGCAGCTTTCAAATGGAGACCCAGTACTTC	CASSFQMETQYF
.	TRBV4-3	TRBJ1-4	.	TGCGCCAGCAGCCAAGACAGGAGGGAAAAACTGTTTTTT	CASSQDRREKLFF
.	TRBV7-6	TRBJ2-5	TRBD1	TGTGCCAGCAGCAGAGGGACAGGGATCCAAGAGACCCAGTACTTC	CASSRGTGIQETQYF
.	TRBV19	TRBJ1-1	.	TGTGCCAGTAGTATCCCGAGGACAGCTGAAGCTTTCTTT	CASSIPRTAEAFF
.	TRBV2	TRBJ1-6	.	TGTGCCAGTAAGTCAGGCAATTCACCCCTCCACTTT	CASKSGNSPLHF
few	TRBV6-5	TRBJ1-2	TRBD1	TGTGCCAGCACCAGAACCTCAGGGGGCGGAGGCTACACCTTC	CASTRTSGGGGYTF
.	TRBV19	TRBJ1-5	.	TGTGCCAGTAAACCCCAACAGGGAGGCAATCAGCCCCAGCATTTT	CASKPQQGGNQPQHF
.	TRBV3-1/TRBV3-2	TRBJ2-1	.	TGTGCCAGCAGCCAAGATTTTTGGCGGGTAGGTTCCTACAATGAGCAGTTCTTC	CASSQDFWRVGSYNEQFF
.	TRBV7-9	TRBJ2-3	TRBD1	TGTGCCAGCAGCCGACAGGGTGCTACAGATACGCAGTATTTT	CASSRQGATDTQYF